This T cell receptor (beta chain) was obtained from a study of molecular identifiers for immune sequencing clone quantification. Points from the study as a whole: With a barcode shared among identical TCR molecules, highly expanded clone sizes could be underestimated.

TCRdb recomputed calls from the PCR reads with MiXCR, one row per CDR3 protein. The table records over 65,000 distinct CDR3 sequences, roughly 25% of them present only once. Looked up from germline, CDR1 is SGHDN and CDR2 is FVKESK. This CDR3 has 18 amino acids. V lost 4 bases and J lost 4, with 25 bases in between. This clonotype was observed a few times. Its cognate antigen is unknown. The source is a human donor in good health. Some libraries in this study had Jurkat cell RNA spiked in. The sample comprised naive CD8+ T cells from blood, with Jurkat cell RNA spiked in. Indicated subset: FACS-sorted CD8+CD4-CCR7+CD45RA+ naive T cells. This rearrangement joins TRBV14 to TRBJ1-1, with a tentative D call TRBD1 (5 bases). This CDR3 is CASSPLSGTGGLGTEAFF. The CDR3 DNA follows: TGTGCCAGCAGCCCACTTTCCGGGACGGGGGGTTTAGGCACTGAAGCTTTCTTT. Drawing the rest from reference TRBV14 and TRBJ1-1, the complete variable domain is EAGVTQFPSHSVIEKGQTVTLRCDPISGHDNLYWYRRVMGKEIKFLLHFVKESKQDESGMPNNRFLAERTGGTYSTLKVQPAELEDSGVYFCASSPLSGTGGLGTEAFFGQGTRLTVV.